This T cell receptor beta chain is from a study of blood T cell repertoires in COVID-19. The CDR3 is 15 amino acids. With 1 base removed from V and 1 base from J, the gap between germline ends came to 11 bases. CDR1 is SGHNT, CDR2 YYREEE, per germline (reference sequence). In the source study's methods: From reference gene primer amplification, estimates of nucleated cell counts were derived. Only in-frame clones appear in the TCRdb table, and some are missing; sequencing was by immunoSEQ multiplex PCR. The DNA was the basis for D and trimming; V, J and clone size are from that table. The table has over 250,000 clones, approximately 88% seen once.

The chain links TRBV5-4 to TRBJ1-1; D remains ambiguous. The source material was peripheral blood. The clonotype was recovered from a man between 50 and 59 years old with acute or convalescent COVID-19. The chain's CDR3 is CASSLNRGRNTEAFF. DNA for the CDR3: TGTGCCAGCAGCTTGAATCGGGGAAGGAACACTGAAGCTTTCTTT.